These 14 T cell receptor beta chains share one sample of origin, sequenced in a study of blood T cells in healthy people across ages. Sample-barcoded 5' priming and a J-beta primer mix drove a second PCR of roughly 7 to 11 cycles. TCRdb used MiXCR to reprocess the 5' RACE reads, holding one entry per CDR3 protein. The table lists 1.5 million to 2 million distinct CDR3 sequences, 30% to 40% of them singletons. The source material was blood. These receptor sequences come from a woman in her twenties or thirties in good health.

A word on this clonotype: A read error may explain this, as a much larger clone is one base away. V usage is TRBV4-1 and J usage is TRBJ2-3; the D gene is possibly TRBD2 (6 bases). CDR1 is MGHRA, CDR2 YSYEKL, per germline. The CDR3 has 17 amino acids. Trimming removed 1 base at V and 3 bases at J, with 17 bases between. In nucleotides, the CDR3 is TGCGCCAGCAGCCAAGTCCGACTAGTGGGGGGAACAGATACGCAGTATTTT. Translating gives CASSQVRLVGGTDTQYF.

The J gene is TRBJ1-2, the V gene TRBV5-1, with D possibly being TRBD1 (5 bases). CDR3 length equals 14 residues. V was shortened by 5 bases and J by 5 bases, with 16 bases between the two germline ends. CDR1 is SGHRS and CDR2 is YFSETQ in the germline V gene. In nucleotides, the CDR3 is TGCGCCAGCAGTCCGGGACGTCAACATTATGGCTACACCTTC. As protein: CASSPGRQHYGYTF.

The sample holds a few counts of this clonotype. The chain couples TRBV20-1 to TRBJ1-4, with TRBD1 as a possible D gene (6 bases). With 3 bases removed from V and 8 bases from J, the gap between germline ends came to 13 bases. Looked up from germline, CDR1 is DFQATT and CDR2 is SNEGSKA (reference sequence). CDR3 length: 13 amino acids. The DNA for the CDR3 is TGCAGTGCTAGGCAGGGGCTAGGAGAAAAACTGTTTTTT. Protein sequence: CSARQGLGEKLFF.

The table lists this clonotype with a few counts. CDR3 coding DNA: TGCGCCAGCAGCCTCTACGATGGGGTTGGAACAGATACGCAGTATTTT. The encoded protein is CASSLYDGVGTDTQYF. The genes are TRBV4-1 and TRBJ2-3, with D uncertain. Between the trimmed V and J ends, which lost 4 bases and 3 bases, there was a span of 17 bases. The CDR3 consists of 16 residues. Germline CDR1 and CDR2: MGHRA and YSYEKL.

This clonotype was found a few times. The CDR3 coding sequence is TGTGCCAGCAGTGCCCAACCCGGGTCCCGGGTCGGGTACGAGCAGTACTTC. Translation gives CASSAQPGSRVGYEQYF. This rearrangement joins TRBV27 to TRBJ2-7; D call uncertain. Trimming stripped 5 bases from V and 4 bases from J, with 24 bases between. Per the germline V gene, CDR1 is MNHEY and CDR2 is SMNVEV (reference sequence). The CDR3 is 17 residues long.

The V call is TRBV27, the J call TRBJ1-2; D gene ambiguous. CDR1 MNHEY and CDR2 SMNVEV come from the germline V gene (reference sequence). The CDR3 length is 15 residues. V was clipped by 5 bases and J by 1 base, with 14 bases between them. Here the CDR3 DNA reads TGTGCCAGCAGTACCTCCGGCGGGTATAACTATGGCTACACCTTC. It is translated as CASSTSGGYNYGYTF.

Remarks on this clonotype: A read error may be the cause here, since a much bigger clone is one base away. The chain employs TRBV12-3 or TRBV12-4 and TRBJ2-5; tentatively, D is TRBD2 (6 bases). The DNA end lines up better with TRBJ2-7; the J call may be wrong. The CDR3 is 14 residues long. DNA of the CDR3: TGTGCCGGCAGGCGTGCCGGGGGAAGCTACGAGCAGTACTTC. Translation gives CAGRRAGGSYEQYF.

This clonotype was seen many times. V is TRBV7-9 and J is TRBJ1-6, with D possibly TRBD1 on 5 matching bases. Germline-derived CDR1 and CDR2 are SEHNR and FQNEAQ (reference sequence). This CDR3 has 17 amino acids. The germline V and J ends were trimmed by 3 bases and 7 bases, with 19 bases remaining between them. The CDR3 loop reads CASSLQGGARVNSPLHF. In DNA, the CDR3 is TGTGCCAGCAGCTTGCAGGGAGGGGCCAGGGTGAATTCACCCCTCCACTTT. The variable domain in full, completed from reference TRBV7-9 and TRBJ1-6, reads DTGVSQNPRHKITKRGQNVTFRCDPISEHNRLYWYRQTLGQGPEFLTYFQNEAQLEKSRLLSDRFSAERPKGSFSTLEIQRTEQGDSAMYLCASSLQGGARVNSPLHFGNGTRLTVT.

Turning to this clonotype: The junction departs from germline at one end; a sequencing error may be responsible. The gene calls are TRBV27 and TRBJ2-1; D may be TRBD2 (6 bases). The CDR3 length is 15 residues. Germline assignment: CDR1 MNHEY and CDR2 SMNVEV (reference sequence). In nucleotides, the CDR3 is TGTGCCAGCAGAACCGGGACTCGGTCTTACAATGTGCAGTTCTTC. Translation gives CASRTGTRSYNVQFF.

The chain combines TRBV2 with TRBJ1-2; D gene unclear. The CDR3 is 13 residues long. Germline CDR1 reads SNHLY; CDR2 reads FYNNEI. V lost 8 bases to trimming and J lost 5 bases, with 15 bases between them. The CDR3 protein is CASSLKTSYGYTF. Written as DNA, the CDR3 is TGTGCCAGCTCCCTTAAAACCAGTTATGGCTACACCTTC.

Of note for this clonotype: Mismatch with germline at one junction end may stem from a read error. The chain employs TRBV20-1 and TRBJ1-2; TRBD1 matches at 7 bases. Germline CDR1 DFQATT, CDR2 SNEGSKA (reference sequence). The CDR3 contains 13 residues. The CDR3 DNA reads as TGCAGTGCAAAGGGACAGACTAACTATGGCCACACCTTC. It specifies CSAKGQTNYGHTF.

The chain links TRBV5-5 to TRBJ1-2; D perhaps matches TRBD1 (5 bases). The CDR3 contains 13 residues. Germline V gives CDR1 SGHKS, CDR2 YYEKEE (reference sequence). V shed 6 bases and J shed 2 bases, with 11 bases lying between them. For the CDR3, the DNA is TGTGCCAGCATTCAGGACATCAACTATGGCTACACCTTC. Translated, it gives CASIQDINYGYTF.

This chain links TRBV20-1 with TRBJ2-3, with a weak D call TRBD1 (6 bases). This CDR3 is built from 13 residues. CDR1 and CDR2 (germline): DFQATT, SNEGSKA (reference sequence). The germline V and J ends were trimmed by 8 bases and 0 bases, with 12 bases remaining between them. The DNA for the CDR3 is TGCAGTTGCAGGGGATGGAGCACAGATACGCAGTATTTT. Translation gives CSCRGWSTDTQYF.

This clonotype occurred a few times. This sequence joins TRBV20-1 and TRBJ1-2; D ambiguous. Trimming took 6 bases from V and 7 from J, leaving 15 bases between them. The CDR3 is 12 amino acids. Germline CDR1 reads DFQATT; CDR2 reads SNEGSKA (reference sequence). The CDR3 protein is CSALGTAGGYTF. In DNA form, the CDR3 reads TGCAGTGCCCTTGGTACAGCCGGTGGCTACACCTTC.